This entry concerns a single T cell receptor (beta chain). No antigen is known for it. This entry comes from a study of identical twins. A template switching step contributed a universal primer site, while unique molecular identifiers were present in the cDNA. TCRdb reprocessed the 5' RACE reads with MiXCR, giving one entry per CDR3 protein. The top ten hold roughly 3% of the sample, which has some 560,000 distinct CDR3 sequences, around 9.6% seen once. All donors were healthy, and all were Caucasian. This CDR3 is built from 13 residues. J gave up 6 bases and V 3 bases, and 1 base lay outside the gene matches. Germline V lookup: CDR1 MGHDK, CDR2 SYGVNS. Overall study results and limits: Weaker excess sharing between twins was seen in beta out-of-frame sequences. There were fewer insertions in abundant cord blood beta clonotypes, but memory repertoires showed no such pattern.

This sample was also put to use in a study of yellow fever vaccine responses in identical twins.

Sequenced input: PBMCs. This clonotype originated in a woman between 18 and 30 years old in good health. The chain couples TRBV25-1 to TRBJ2-4, with 8 bases that match TRBD2. DNA for the CDR3: TGTGCCAGCAGTGACCTAGCGGGAAACATTCAGTACTTC. This encodes CASSDLAGNIQYF.